What follows are 25 T cell receptor beta chains derived from one specimen sequenced in a study of regulatory T cells in long-lasting Graves disease. Construction of the TCR beta libraries employed iRepertoire HTBI primers in conjunction with Arm-PCR of CDR3 regions. TCRdb passed the multiplex PCR reads through MiXCR, listing each CDR3 protein once. The sample shows fewer than 650,000 distinct CDR3 sequences, roughly 15% of them seen only once. Time point in this sample: newly diagnosed GD, antithyroid drugs for less than 3 months. RNA extracted from PBMCs served as the sequencing template. A further study also used this sample, focusing on T cells in Graves' hyperthyroidism and ophthalmopathy.

Specimen: peripheral blood mononuclear cells (PBMCs), collected at new diagnosis, from a patient treated with antithyroid drugs. The receptor source for this set is a woman aged 30 to 39 with Graves disease.

This clonotype was detected ten times or more. The V and J genes are TRBV28 and TRBJ1-5; D uncertain. V was pared by 7 bases and J by 8 bases, with 21 bases between. Germline-derived CDR1 and CDR2 are MDHEN and SYDVKM. The CDR3 has 15 residues. In DNA, the CDR3 is TGTGCCAGCACCCCTCGGAGTGGGCCGTGGGAGCCCCAGCATTTT. It codes for CASTPRSGPWEPQHF.

A remark on this clonotype: The junction does not match germline at one end; this may be a read error. The rearrangement joins TRBV19 to TRBJ2-7; D might be TRBD1 (5 bases). CDR1 is LNHDA and CDR2 is SQIVND in the germline V gene (reference sequence). The CDR3 runs to 15 residues. The CDR3 nucleotides read TGTGCCAGCGCCCCCTTGTGGGGCCGCGTCTACGAGCGGTACTTC. Its protein product is CASAPLWGRVYERYF. Drawing the rest from reference TRBV19 and TRBJ2-7, the complete variable domain is DGGITQSPKYLFRKEGQNVTLSCEQNLNHDAMYWYRQDPGQGLRLIYYSQIVNDFQKGDIAEGYSVSREKKESFPLTVTSAQKNPTAFYLCASAPLWGRVYERYFGPGTRLTVT.

This clonotype was seen a handful of times. This chain connects TRBV18 to TRBJ2-5; 7 nucleotides line up with TRBD1. Trimming at V came to 5 bases and at J to 5 bases, leaving 8 bases not matched to a gene. This CDR3 has 14 residues. From germline, CDR1 is KGHSH and CDR2 LQKENI. CDR3 DNA: TGTGCCAGCTCATCCACAGGGGCTGGGGAGACCCAGTACTTC. It encodes CASSSTGAGETQYF. Full variable domain (outside the CDR3, taken from reference TRBV18 and TRBJ2-5): NAGVMQNPRHLVRRRGQEARLRCSPMKGHSHVYWYRQLPEEGLKFMVYLQKENIIDESGMPKERFSAEFPKEGPSILRIQQVVRGDSAAYFCASSSTGAGETQYFGPGTRLLVL.

This chain joins TRBV29-1 and TRBJ2-7; possibly TRBD1 for D (5 bases). CDR3 length: 13 amino acids. V gave up 3 bases and J gave up 3 bases, with 12 bases separating them. Germline V gene sequence: CDR1 SQVTM, CDR2 ANQGSEA. The CDR3 loop is CSVDGAPNYEQYF. CDR3 DNA: TGCAGCGTTGATGGGGCACCAAACTACGAGCAGTACTTC.

The chain has TRBV14 and TRBJ2-1; TRBD2 is a possible D gene (6 bases). From germline, CDR1 is SGHDN and CDR2 FVKESK. The CDR3 runs to 14 residues. The ends were cut back, 4 bases at V and 7 bases at J, with 14 bases in the middle. The CDR3 sequence is CASSPGTLPNEQFF. CDR3 nucleotide sequence: TGTGCCAGCAGCCCCGGGACTCTTCCAAATGAGCAGTTCTTC.

There are a few counts of this clonotype. The J gene is TRBJ2-7, the V gene TRBV6-2 or TRBV6-3; D possibly matches TRBD1 or TRBD2 (5 bases each). CDR1 is MNHEY, CDR2 SVGEGT, per germline. V lost 8 bases and J lost 7, with 18 bases in between. The CDR3 length is 13 residues. DNA for the CDR3: TGTGCCAGCTCTTACCCACCGGGACGAGAGCAGTACTTC. Its translation is CASSYPPGREQYF.

The table lists this clonotype with a count of one. With a much larger clone just one base away, this may be a read error. The V and J genes are TRBV14 and TRBJ2-7, with 7 bases lining up with TRBD1. This CDR3 region has 14 residues. Germline CDR1 is SGHDN and CDR2 is FVKESK. CDR3 region: CGSSHYGQEYEQYF. The CDR3 coding sequence is TGTGGCAGCAGCCACTACGGACAGGAGTACGAGCAGTACTTC.

The V gene is TRBV24-1, the J gene TRBJ2-2, with TRBD2 matching over 9 bases. The trim removed 8 bases at V and 5 bases at J, leaving 5 bases unmatched. CDR1 and CDR2 (germline): KGHDR, SFDVKD. The CDR3 totals 14 residues. The CDR3 protein is CATKGTSNTGELFF. The CDR3 nucleotides are TGTGCCACCAAAGGGACTAGCAATACCGGGGAGCTGTTTTTT.

This clonotype was picked up a small number of times. The gene calls are TRBV19 and TRBJ1-4, with 12 positions matching TRBD1. Trimming at V came to 5 bases and at J to 8 bases, leaving 12 bases not matched to a gene. The CDR3 consists of 17 residues. From germline, CDR1 is LNHDA and CDR2 SQIVND (reference sequence). The CDR3: CASSSRDRGLVSEKLFF. The CDR3 nucleotides read TGTGCCAGTAGTTCGCGGGACAGGGGGCTCGTGAGCGAAAAACTGTTTTTT.

The rearrangement uses TRBV3-1 and TRBJ2-7, with D uncertain. This CDR3 comprises 14 residues. V was shortened by 1 base and J by 2 bases, with 9 bases between the two germline ends. Germline-derived CDR1 and CDR2 are LGHDT and YNNKEL (reference sequence). CDR3 sequence reads: CASSQVSPTYEQYF. Written as DNA, the CDR3 is TGTGCCAGCAGCCAAGTTAGCCCGACCTACGAGCAGTACTTC.

This clonotype was detected a few times. The rearrangement joins TRBV6-1 to TRBJ1-3; unclear D gene. CDR1 and CDR2 (germline): MNHNS, SASEGT. V was trimmed by 7 bases and J by 0 bases, leaving 13 bases between them. The CDR3 contains 15 residues. The CDR3 sequence is CASTDRPYSGNTIYF. CDR3 nucleotide sequence: TGTGCCAGCACCGATAGGCCTTACTCTGGAAACACCATATATTTT.

V usage is TRBV3-1 and J usage is TRBJ2-7, with TRBD2 matching over 7 bases. CDR1 LGHDT and CDR2 YNNKEL come from the germline V gene (reference sequence). The CDR3 runs to 16 residues. Losses at the gene ends were 3 bases for V and 4 bases for J; bases not matched to a gene: 12. The CDR3: CASSHGVRAGEYEQYF. CDR3 in DNA: TGTGCCAGCAGCCATGGAGTGAGGGCGGGGGAGTACGAGCAGTACTTC.

This clonotype was seen repeatedly, ten times or more. This chain connects TRBV7-8 to TRBJ1-5; 8 positions match TRBD1. In germline, CDR1 is SGHVS, CDR2 FQNEAQ. The CDR3 is made up of 16 amino acids. V trimming: 4 bases; J trimming: 0 bases; junction bases outside the gene matches: 5. Written as DNA, the CDR3 is TGTGCCAGCAGCTCGGGACAGGTCCTTAGCAATCAGCCCCAGCATTTT. As protein: CASSSGQVLSNQPQHF.

This clonotype was seen repeatedly, ten times or more. The chain joins TRBV2 to TRBJ2-3, with 7 bases lining up with TRBD1. V lost 1 base and J lost 4; bases outside the gene matches: 5. CDR3 size: 15 residues. Germline values: CDR1 SNHLY, CDR2 FYNNEI. This CDR3 is CASSEDRGDSDTQYF. CDR3 nucleotides: TGTGCCAGCAGTGAAGACAGGGGAGACTCAGATACGCAGTATTTT.

This clonotype was detected only a few times. The chain couples TRBV3-1 to TRBJ2-7, with 8 bases fitting TRBD1. This CDR3 has 16 residues. The germline gives CDR1 LGHDT, CDR2 YNNKEL (reference sequence). Trimming at V came to 1 base and at J to 3 bases, leaving 8 bases not matched to a gene. CDR3 bases: TGTGCCAGCAGCCAAGGGTCAGGACAGGGTGTCTACGAGCAGTACTTC. It codes for CASSQGSGQGVYEQYF.

V gene TRBV6-1 combines with J gene TRBJ2-7; TRBD1 is a possible D gene (6 bases). The CDR3 length is 16 residues. Trimming cost V 0 bases and J 2 bases, with 14 bases left between them. Germline lookup yields CDR1 MNHNS and CDR2 SASEGT. CDR3 region: CASSEAPRGMAYEQYF. The CDR3 DNA follows: TGTGCCAGCAGTGAAGCCCCGAGGGGGATGGCCTACGAGCAGTACTTC.

CDR3 loop: CASSYQGRTDTQYF. DNA of the CDR3: TGTGCCAGCAGTTATCAGGGGAGGACAGATACGCAGTATTTT. The chain carries TRBV12-3 or TRBV12-4 and TRBJ2-3; D possibly matches TRBD1 or TRBD2 (6 bases each). The CDR3 extends over 14 amino acids. Deletions cut 4 bases from V and 3 bases from J, with 11 bases between.

This CDR3 reads CASSQEASPIPNEQFF. CDR3 nucleotides: TGCGCCAGCAGCCAAGAGGCCTCTCCAATACCCAATGAGCAGTTCTTC. The chain joins TRBV4-1 to TRBJ2-1; no definite D call. The length of the CDR3 is 16 residues. Germline CDR1 reads MGHRA; CDR2 reads YSYEKL. Deletions cut 0 bases from V and 6 bases from J, with 15 bases between.

This clonotype was picked up a small number of times. This chain links TRBV12-3 or TRBV12-4 with TRBJ1-6; D uncertain. Trimming stripped 5 bases from V and 8 bases from J, with 7 bases between. The CDR3 is made up of 12 amino acids. CDR3 sequence: CASSPRDSPLHF. DNA for the CDR3: TGTGCCAGCAGTCCCAGAGATTCACCCCTCCACTTT.

This clonotype has only a few counts. Germline is not matched at one junction end, which may reflect a read error. CDR3 residues: CASSLGPESDTQYF. The CDR3 DNA reads TGCGCCAGCAGTTTGGGCCCGGAGTCAGATACGCAGTATTTT. The chain has TRBV5-1 and TRBJ2-3; D gene unclear. The CDR3 is 14 residues long. Germline CDR1 reads SGHRS; CDR2 reads YFSETQ.

This clonotype appeared many times. The rearrangement joins TRBV28 to TRBJ2-3; no definite D call. V was shortened by 3 bases and J by 10 bases, with 17 bases between the two germline ends. This CDR3 region has 14 residues. From germline, CDR1 is MDHEN and CDR2 SYDVKM. In DNA form, the CDR3 reads TGTGCCAGCAGTTTGGGCAGCTACCAAGTGGCGCAGTATTTT. It codes for CASSLGSYQVAQYF.

At least ten counts were recorded for this clonotype. The chain links TRBV5-1 to TRBJ2-7, with 10 nucleotides matching TRBD2. The ends lost 0 bases at V and 2 bases at J; junction bases unmatched: 2. The CDR3 runs to 15 residues. Germline V gene data show CDR1 as SGHRS and CDR2 as YFSETQ. The CDR3 here is CASSLVAGGPYEQYF. In DNA form, the CDR3 reads TGCGCCAGCAGCTTGGTAGCGGGAGGTCCCTACGAGCAGTACTTC. The full variable domain, rest sourced from reference TRBV5-1 and TRBJ2-7, is KAGVTQTPRYLIKTRGQQVTLSCSPISGHRSVSWYQQTPGQGLQFLFEYFSETQRNKGNFPGRFSGRQFSNSRSEMNVSTLELGDSALYLCASSLVAGGPYEQYFGPGTRLTVT.

This clonotype was seen many times. The gene calls are TRBV7-2 and TRBJ1-1; 8 bases are a match to TRBD1. Germline values: CDR1 SGHTA, CDR2 FQGNSA. Losses at the gene ends were 5 bases for V and 0 bases for J; bases not matched to a gene: 5. The CDR3 length is 15 residues. CDR3: CASSARQGMNTEAFF. Here the CDR3 DNA reads TGTGCCAGCAGCGCACGACAGGGGATGAACACTGAAGCTTTCTTT.

This clonotype has just a few counts. CDR3 loop: CSAPWQEGQPQHF. CDR3 in DNA: TGCAGTGCCCCCTGGCAGGAGGGTCAGCCCCAGCATTTT. The V call is TRBV20-1, the J call TRBJ1-5, with unresolved D. CDR1 is DFQATT, CDR2 SNEGSKA, per germline (reference sequence). V shed 6 bases and J shed 6 bases, with 15 bases lying between them. The CDR3 consists of 13 residues.

This clonotype was detected only a few times. The chain uses TRBV19 and TRBJ2-7, with 11 bases that match TRBD2. This CDR3 has 16 amino acids. J was trimmed by 5 bases and V by 4 bases; bases with no gene match: 10. The germline V gene encodes CDR1 LNHDA and CDR2 SQIVND (reference sequence). CDR3 sequence reads: CASSTPETSGKNEQYF. The CDR3 DNA reads TGTGCCAGTAGTACTCCTGAGACTAGCGGGAAAAACGAGCAGTACTTC.